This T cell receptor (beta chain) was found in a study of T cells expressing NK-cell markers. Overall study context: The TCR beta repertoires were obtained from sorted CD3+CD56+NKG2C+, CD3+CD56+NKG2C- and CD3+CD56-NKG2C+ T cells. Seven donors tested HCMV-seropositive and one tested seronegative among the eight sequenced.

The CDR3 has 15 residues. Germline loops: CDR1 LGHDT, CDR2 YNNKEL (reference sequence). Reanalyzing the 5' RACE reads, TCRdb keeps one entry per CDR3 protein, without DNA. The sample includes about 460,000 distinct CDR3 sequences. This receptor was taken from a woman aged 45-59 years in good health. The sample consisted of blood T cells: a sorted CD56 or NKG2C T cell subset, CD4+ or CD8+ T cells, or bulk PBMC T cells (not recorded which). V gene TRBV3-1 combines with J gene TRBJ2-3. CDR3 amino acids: CASSQDSRPTDTQYF.